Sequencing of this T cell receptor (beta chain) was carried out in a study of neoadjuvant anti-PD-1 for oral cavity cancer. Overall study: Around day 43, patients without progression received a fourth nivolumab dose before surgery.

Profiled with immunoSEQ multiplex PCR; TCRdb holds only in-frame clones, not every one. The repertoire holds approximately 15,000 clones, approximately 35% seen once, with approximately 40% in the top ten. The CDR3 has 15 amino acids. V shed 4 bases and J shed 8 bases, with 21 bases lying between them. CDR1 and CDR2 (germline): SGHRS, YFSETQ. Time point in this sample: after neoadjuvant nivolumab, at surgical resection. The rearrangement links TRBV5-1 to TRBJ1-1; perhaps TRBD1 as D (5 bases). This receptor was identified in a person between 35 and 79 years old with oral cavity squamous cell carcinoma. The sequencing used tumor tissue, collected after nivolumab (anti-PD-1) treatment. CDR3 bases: TGCGCCAGCAGCCTAGTGGCCGGGACTAAAGGGGAAGCTTTCTTT. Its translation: CASSLVAGTKGEAFF.